The clone carrying this TCR beta chain was observed many times. The antigen is undetermined. TCRdb itself ran the 5' RACE reads through MiXCR, one entry per CDR3 protein. The data show 240,000 or so distinct CDR3 sequences, around 7.8% seen once. This entry is derived from a study of CD8 T cells in ankylosing spondylitis. Study findings and constraints: Reports say disease-linked clones showed up significantly more in matched ankylosing spondylitis synovial fluid. With a CD8+ phenotype, disease-linked clones were relatively rare in peripheral blood.

Sequenced input: blood, either unsorted or a sorted T cell fraction (not recorded which). The source of this sequence is a male donor with ankylosing spondylitis or in good health (not recorded which).

CDR3 coding DNA: TGTGCCAGTGCCAGGCCAGGGGCTCTTGACACAGATACGCAGTATTTT. Residues: CASARPGALDTDTQYF. The V gene is TRBV12-3 or TRBV12-4, the J gene TRBJ2-3; weak D call: TRBD1 (6 bases). The CDR3 consists of 16 residues. Trimming stripped 9 bases from V and 2 bases from J, with 21 bases between.